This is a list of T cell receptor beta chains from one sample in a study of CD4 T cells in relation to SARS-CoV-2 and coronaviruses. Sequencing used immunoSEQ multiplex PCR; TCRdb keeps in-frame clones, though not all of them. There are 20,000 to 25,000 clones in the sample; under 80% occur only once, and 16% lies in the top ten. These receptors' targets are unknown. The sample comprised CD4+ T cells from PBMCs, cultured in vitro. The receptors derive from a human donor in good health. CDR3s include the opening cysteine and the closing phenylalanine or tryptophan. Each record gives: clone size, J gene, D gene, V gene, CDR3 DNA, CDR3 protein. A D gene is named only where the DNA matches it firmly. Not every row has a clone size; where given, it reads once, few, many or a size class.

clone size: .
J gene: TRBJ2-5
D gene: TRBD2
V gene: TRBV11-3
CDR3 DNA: TGTGCCAGCAGCCCCGGACTAGCGCCGTACCAAGAGACCCAGTACTTC
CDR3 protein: CASSPGLAPYQETQYF

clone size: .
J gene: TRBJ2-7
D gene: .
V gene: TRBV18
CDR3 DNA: TGTGCCAGCTCCAGATTCGAACTAGGCTCCTACGAGCAGTACTTC
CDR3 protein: CASSRFELGSYEQYF

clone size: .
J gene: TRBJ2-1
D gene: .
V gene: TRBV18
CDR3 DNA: TGTGCCAGCTCACCGAGGCGAAACCAGCAGTTCTTC
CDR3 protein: CASSPRRNQQFF

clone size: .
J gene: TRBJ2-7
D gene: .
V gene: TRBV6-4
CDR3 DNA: TGTGCCAGCAGCCAACAGGCGTCCTACGAGCAGTACTTC
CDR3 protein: CASSQQASYEQYF

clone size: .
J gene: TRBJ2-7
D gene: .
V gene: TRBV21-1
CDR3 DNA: TGTGCCCCCAAGGGGGGGGGTTTGCGCTACGAGCAGTACTTC
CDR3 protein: CAPKGGGLRYEQYF

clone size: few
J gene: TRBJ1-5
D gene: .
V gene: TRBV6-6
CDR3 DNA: TGTGCCAGCTGTGGGGAGCTGACCCAGCATTTT
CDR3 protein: CASCGELTQHF

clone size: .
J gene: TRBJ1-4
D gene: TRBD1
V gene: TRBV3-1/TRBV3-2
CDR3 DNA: TGTGCCAGCAGCCAAGATTCTCCATGGGACAGGCGCCATGAAAAACTGTTTTTT
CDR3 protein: CASSQDSPWDRRHEKLFF

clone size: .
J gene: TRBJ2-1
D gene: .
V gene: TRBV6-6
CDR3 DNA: TGTGCCAGCGCCGCCAGCGGGTTTTACAATGAGCAGTTCTTC
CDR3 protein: CASAASGFYNEQFF

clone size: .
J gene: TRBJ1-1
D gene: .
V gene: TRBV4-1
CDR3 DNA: TGCGCCAGCAGCCAAGCAGGGCTGAACACTGAAGCTTTCTTT
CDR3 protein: CASSQAGLNTEAFF

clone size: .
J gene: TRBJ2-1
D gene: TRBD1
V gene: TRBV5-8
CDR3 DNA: TGTGCCAGCAGCCATCAACGGGACAGTCTCCCCTACAATGAGCAGTTCTTC
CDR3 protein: CASSHQRDSLPYNEQFF

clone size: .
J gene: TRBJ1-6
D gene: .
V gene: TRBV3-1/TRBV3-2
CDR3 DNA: TGTGCCAGCAGCCAAGGGACGGATAATTCACCCCTCCACTTT
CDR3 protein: CASSQGTDNSPLHF

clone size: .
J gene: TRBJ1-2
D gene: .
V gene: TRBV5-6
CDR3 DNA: TGTGCCAGCAGCTTGACAGCCTTCTATGGCTACACCTTC
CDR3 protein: CASSLTAFYGYTF

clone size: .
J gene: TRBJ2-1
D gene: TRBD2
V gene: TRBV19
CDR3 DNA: TGTGCCAGTAGTACTCTAGCGGGAATATACAATGAGCAGTTCTTC
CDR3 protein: CASSTLAGIYNEQFF

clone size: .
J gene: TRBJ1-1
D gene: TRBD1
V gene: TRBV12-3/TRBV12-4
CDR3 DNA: TGTGCCGGGAGACAGGGTCGAGCTGCTGAAGCTTTCTTT
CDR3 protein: CAGRQGRAAEAFF

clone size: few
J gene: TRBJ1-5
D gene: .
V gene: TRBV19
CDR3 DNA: TGTGCCACCCGGGCCCAACCTATCAATCAGCCCCAGCATTTT
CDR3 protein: CATRAQPINQPQHF

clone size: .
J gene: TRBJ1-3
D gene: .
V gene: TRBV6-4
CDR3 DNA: TGTGCCAACGAATGGCCAGCGGTGCCTGGAAACACCATATATTTT
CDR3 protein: CANEWPAVPGNTIYF

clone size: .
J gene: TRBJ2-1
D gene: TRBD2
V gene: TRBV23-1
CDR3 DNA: TGCGCCAGCAGGCTGAGTACCGGGAGGGCCGATGAGCAGTTCTTC
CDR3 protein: CASRLSTGRADEQFF

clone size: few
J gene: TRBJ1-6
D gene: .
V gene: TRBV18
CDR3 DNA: TGTGCCAGCTCCGAAGATGAAGGGAGCATATCACCCCTCCACTTT
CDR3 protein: CASSEDEGSISPLHF

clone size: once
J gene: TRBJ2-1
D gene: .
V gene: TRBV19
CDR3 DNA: TGTGCCAGTAGACCCGAGGTCGGCTACAATGAGCAGTTCTTC
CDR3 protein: CASRPEVGYNEQFF

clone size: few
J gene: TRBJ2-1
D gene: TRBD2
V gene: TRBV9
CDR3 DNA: TGTGCCAGCAGCGTAGGAGGGACCACTAGCGGAGTACGTTACAATGAGCAGTTCTTC
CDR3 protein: CASSVGGTTSGVRYNEQFF

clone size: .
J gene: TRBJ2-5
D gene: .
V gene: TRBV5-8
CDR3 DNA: TGTGCCAGCAGCAGTGCGAAGACCCAGTACTTC
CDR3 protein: CASSSAKTQYF

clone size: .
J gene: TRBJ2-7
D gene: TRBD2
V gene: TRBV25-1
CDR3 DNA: TGTGCCAGCAGGACTAGCGGGCCCACCTACGAGCAGTACTTC
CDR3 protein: CASRTSGPTYEQYF

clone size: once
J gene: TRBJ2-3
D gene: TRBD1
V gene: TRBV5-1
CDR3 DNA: TGCGCCAGCAGCTTGGGACAGGGGATTAGCACAGATACGCAGTATTTT
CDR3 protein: CASSLGQGISTDTQYF

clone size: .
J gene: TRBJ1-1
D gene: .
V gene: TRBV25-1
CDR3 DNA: TGTGCCAGCAGGGGGGTTTCGAACACTGAAGCTTTCTTT
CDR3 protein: CASRGVSNTEAFF

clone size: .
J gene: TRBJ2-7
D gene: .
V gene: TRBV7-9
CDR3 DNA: TGTGCCAGCAGCTCTACAGGGCTCGAGCAGTACTTC
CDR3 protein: CASSSTGLEQYF

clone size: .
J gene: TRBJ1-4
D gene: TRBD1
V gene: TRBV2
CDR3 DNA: TGTGCCAGCAGCTACGCAGGGGGCTTAGTGGAAAAACTGTTTTTT
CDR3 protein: CASSYAGGLVEKLFF

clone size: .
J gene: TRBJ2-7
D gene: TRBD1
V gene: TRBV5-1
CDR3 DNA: TGCGCCAGCAGCCGACGGGCCCTGACAGGGCGCACCTACGAGCAGTACTTC
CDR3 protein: CASSRRALTGRTYEQYF

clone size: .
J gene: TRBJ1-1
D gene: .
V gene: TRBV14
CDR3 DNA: TGTGCCAGCAGCCACTGGGGGGGGAAGACTGAAGCTTTCTTT
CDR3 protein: CASSHWGGKTEAFF

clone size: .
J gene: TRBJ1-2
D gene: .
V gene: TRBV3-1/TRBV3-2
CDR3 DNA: TGTGCCAGCAGAAGGTCGGGGGCGGAGGGCTACACCTTC
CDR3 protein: CASRRSGAEGYTF

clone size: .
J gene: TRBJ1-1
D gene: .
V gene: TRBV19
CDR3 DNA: TGTGCCAGTAGTATCCGGAACACTGAAGCTTTCTTT
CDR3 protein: CASSIRNTEAFF

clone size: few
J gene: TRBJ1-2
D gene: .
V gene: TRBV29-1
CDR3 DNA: TGCAGCGTTGAAGGGCGGGCCAGGGCCGGCTACACCTTC
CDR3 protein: CSVEGRARAGYTF

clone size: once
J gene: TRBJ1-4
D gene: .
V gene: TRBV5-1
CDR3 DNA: TGCGCCAGCAGCTCTGGTGCAACTAATGAAAAACTGTTTTTT
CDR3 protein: CASSSGATNEKLFF

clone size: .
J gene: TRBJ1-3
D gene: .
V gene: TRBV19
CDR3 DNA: TGTGCCAGTAGGCAAACTCACTCTGGAAACACCATATATTTT
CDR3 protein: CASRQTHSGNTIYF

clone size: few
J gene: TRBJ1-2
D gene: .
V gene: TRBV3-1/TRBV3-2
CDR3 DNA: TGTGCCAGCAGCGGTACTATCGGGTCCTGGGAGGATGGCTACACCTTC
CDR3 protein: CASSGTIGSWEDGYTF

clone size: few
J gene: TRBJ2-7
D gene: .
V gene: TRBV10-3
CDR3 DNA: TGTGCCATCAGTGAGTCTCCGGATAGGAACGAGCAGTACTTC
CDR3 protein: CAISESPDRNEQYF